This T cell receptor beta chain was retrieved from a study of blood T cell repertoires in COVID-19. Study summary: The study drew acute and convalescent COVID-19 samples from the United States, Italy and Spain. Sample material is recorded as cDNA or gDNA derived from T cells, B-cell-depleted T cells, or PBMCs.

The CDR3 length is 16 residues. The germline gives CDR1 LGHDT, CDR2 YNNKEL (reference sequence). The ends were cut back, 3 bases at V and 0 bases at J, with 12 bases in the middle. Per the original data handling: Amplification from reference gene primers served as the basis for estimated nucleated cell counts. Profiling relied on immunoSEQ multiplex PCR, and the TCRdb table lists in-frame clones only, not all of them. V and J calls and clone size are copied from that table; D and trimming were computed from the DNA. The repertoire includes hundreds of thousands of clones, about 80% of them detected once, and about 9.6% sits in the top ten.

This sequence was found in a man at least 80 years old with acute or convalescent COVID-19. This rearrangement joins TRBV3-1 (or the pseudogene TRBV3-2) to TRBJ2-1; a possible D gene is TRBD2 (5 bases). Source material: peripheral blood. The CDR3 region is CASSQSPGISYNEQFF. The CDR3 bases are TGTGCCAGCAGCCAGTCCCCGGGGATCTCCTACAATGAGCAGTTCTTC.